This T cell receptor (beta chain) was sequenced for a study of beta chain features in type 1 diabetes. The CDR3 covers 16 residues. V shed 4 bases and J 3 bases; nucleotides not matched to a gene: 7. Per the germline V gene, CDR1 is MGHRA and CDR2 is YSYEKL. The study's findings and limits: PCR, the amplification step, might favor shorter templates, equally in patients and controls. Sequencing from cDNA could over-represent high-TCR-expressing cells. At VDJ recombination sites, type 1 diabetes patients had fewer insertions and more deleted nucleotides. The study found that naive, central memory and Treg TCRB repertoires appeared more similar in patients than in healthy donors. The study found moderately but significantly shorter TCRB CDR3s in all four CD4+ subsets of Type 1 diabetes patients.

The investigators reverse transcribed all of the isolated RNA, so they sequenced expressed TCRB transcripts. Measured with immunoSEQ multiplex PCR; TCRdb has only the in-frame clones, and not every one. The profile covers approximately 600,000 clones, with around an eighth appearing a single time and 0.095% to 0.15% taken by the ten largest. This clone was seen only a few times. What it recognizes is unknown. The sequenced sample was naive CD4+ T cells from blood. The chain employs TRBV4-1 and TRBJ2-1, with 9 nucleotides matching TRBD1. The sequence came from a man aged 25-45 years with type 1 diabetes. The CDR3 reads CASSPTLGQGYNEQFF. The CDR3 DNA sequence: TGCGCCAGCAGCCCAACCCTGGGACAGGGCTACAATGAGCAGTTCTTC.